This T cell receptor beta chain was sequenced for a study of T cells in Graves' hyperthyroidism and ophthalmopathy. On this clonotype itself: What it binds is not known.

Points from the study as a whole: Before onset, ophthalmopathy was predicted by the model a median around 6 months earlier. By a 13 V-J model, ophthalmopathy was set apart from stable hyperthyroidism.

Template material for amplifying TCR beta CDR3 regions consisted of RNA transcripts. HTBI primers were employed in a first-round RT-PCR of the TCR CDR3. TCRdb recomputed calls from the multiplex PCR reads with MiXCR, one row per CDR3 protein. The repertoire holds approximately 380,000 distinct CDR3 sequences, with roughly 20% as singletons. V was pared by 0 bases and J by 0 bases, with 4 bases of the junction left unmatched. The CDR3 totals 18 residues. The germline V gene encodes CDR1 LGHNT and CDR2 FRNRAP. Ophthalmopathy patients showed a Clinical Activity Score of at least 3, NOSPECS grade of at least 4 and duration under 3 months. Exclusions: uncontrolled infection, other autoimmune disease, pregnancy, lactation.

The sample taken for sequencing was blood. The rearrangement uses TRBV12-5 and TRBJ2-1, with 11 bases fitting TRBD2. The receptor comes from a man between 18 and 35 years old with Graves' ophthalmopathy. The CDR3 spells CASGLVLAGEGSYNEQFF. The DNA for the CDR3 is TGTGCTAGTGGTTTGGTACTAGCGGGAGAGGGCTCCTACAATGAGCAGTTCTTC.